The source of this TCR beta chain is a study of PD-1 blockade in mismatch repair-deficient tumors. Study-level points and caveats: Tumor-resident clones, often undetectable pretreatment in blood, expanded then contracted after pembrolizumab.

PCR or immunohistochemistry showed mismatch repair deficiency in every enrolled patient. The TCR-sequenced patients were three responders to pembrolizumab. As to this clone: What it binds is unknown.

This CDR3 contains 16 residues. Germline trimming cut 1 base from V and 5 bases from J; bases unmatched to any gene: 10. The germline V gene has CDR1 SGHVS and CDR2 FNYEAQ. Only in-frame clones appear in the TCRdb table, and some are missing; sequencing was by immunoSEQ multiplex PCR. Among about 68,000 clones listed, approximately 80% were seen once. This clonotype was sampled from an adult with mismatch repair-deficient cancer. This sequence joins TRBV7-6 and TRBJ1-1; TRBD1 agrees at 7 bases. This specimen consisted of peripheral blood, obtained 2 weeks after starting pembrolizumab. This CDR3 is CASSLDPGGQMTEAFF. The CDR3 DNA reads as TGTGCCAGCAGCTTAGATCCGGGGGGACAGATGACTGAAGCTTTCTTT.